A single sample is the source of the 24 T cell receptor beta chains below, sequenced in a study of prognosis after radiotherapy for stage I lung cancer. With two-round multiplex PCR, TCR beta CDR3 sequences were amplified from genomic DNA. Individual primers that were specific to each TRBV and TRBJ gene served in first-round PCR. MiXCR, applied by TCRdb to the multiplex PCR reads, yields one record per CDR3 protein. The table includes about 25,000 distinct CDR3 sequences, roughly 40% detected once. The specimen comprised PBMCs, sampled before or after stereotactic body radiation therapy (not recorded which). These receptors originate from a donor aged 50 or older with non-small cell lung cancer.

This clonotype was counted many times. The gene calls are TRBV4-1 and TRBJ2-7; weak D call: TRBD1 (7 bases). The CDR3 consists of 16 residues. V shed 0 bases and J shed 2 bases, with 14 bases lying between them. Germline-derived CDR1 and CDR2 are MGHRA and YSYEKL. The DNA for the CDR3 is TGCGCCAGCAGCCAAGACTCGGCAGGGGGGACCTACGAGCAGTACTTC. Protein sequence: CASSQDSAGGTYEQYF.

This clonotype was found many times. The chain uses TRBV19 and TRBJ2-1; 13 positions match TRBD2. Unmatched junction bases numbered 10, after V lost 7 bases and J lost 4 bases. The CDR3 is 17 residues long. CDR1 is LNHDA, CDR2 SQIVND, per germline (reference sequence). The CDR3 reads CASTRRTSGSAYNEQFF. DNA for the CDR3: TGTGCCAGTACCCGGAGGACTAGCGGGAGTGCTTACAATGAGCAGTTCTTC.

This clonotype was counted at least ten times. The rearrangement joins TRBV20-1 to TRBJ2-1, with TRBD1 identical over 8 bases. After removal of 5 bases from V and 3 bases from J, the junction contained 6 bases not matched to a gene. Germline values: CDR1 DFQATT, CDR2 SNEGSKA (reference sequence). The CDR3 is 14 amino acids. The CDR3 spells CSAEDRVGYNEQFF. CDR3 DNA sequence: TGCAGTGCTGAGGACAGGGTAGGCTACAATGAGCAGTTCTTC.

The V and J genes are TRBV2 and TRBJ2-1; 11 nucleotides match TRBD2. The junction had 3 bases not matched to a gene; V was cut back by 7 bases and J by 7 bases. CDR1 and CDR2 (germline): SNHLY, FYNNEI. This CDR3 contains 13 residues. The CDR3 nucleotides read TGTGCCAGCACTAGCGGGAGGAGGAATGAGCAGTTCTTC. This translates into CASTSGRRNEQFF.

The table lists this clonotype with many counts. V and J are TRBV7-2 and TRBJ2-3; unclear D gene. This CDR3 is 15 amino acids long. Trimming cost V 4 bases and J 0 bases, with 11 bases left between them. Germline V lookup: CDR1 SGHTA, CDR2 FQGNSA. This CDR3 is CASSSFGPSTDTQYF. The CDR3, as DNA: TGTGCCAGCAGCTCCTTCGGACCGAGCACAGATACGCAGTATTTT.

This clonotype was counted at least ten times. The genes are TRBV11-3 and TRBJ1-1, with D perhaps matching TRBD1 (5 bases). Germline CDR1 and CDR2: SGHNT and YENEEA. Trimming stripped 4 bases from V and 5 bases from J, with 11 bases between. The CDR3 consists of 13 residues. This CDR3 reads CASSSKDRTEAFF. DNA of the CDR3: TGTGCCAGCAGCTCGAAAGACAGAACTGAAGCTTTCTTT.

This clonotype was found many times. This rearrangement joins TRBV25-1 to TRBJ2-1; TRBD1 might be the D (5 bases). The germline CDR1 and CDR2 sequences are MGHDK and SYGVNS. The CDR3 is 11 residues long. V was trimmed by 7 bases and J by 4 bases, leaving 5 bases between them. CDR3 in DNA: TGTGCCAGCACAGGGTACAATGAGCAGTTCTTC. Encoded protein: CASTGYNEQFF.

The gene calls are TRBV12-3 or TRBV12-4 and TRBJ1-2; 10 bases map to TRBD1. This CDR3 is built from 13 residues. V gave up 6 bases and J gave up 8 bases; unmatched junction bases: 6. DNA for the CDR3: TGTGCCAGCAGAGGGGACAGGGGAGGCGGCTACACCTTC. Translating gives CASRGDRGGGYTF.

This clonotype was recorded many times. The chain links TRBV5-1 to TRBJ2-3; D possibly corresponds to TRBD2 (6 bases). Trimming stripped 2 bases from V and 4 bases from J, with 23 bases between. Germline CDR1 and CDR2: SGHRS and YFSETQ. This CDR3 has 18 residues. This chain's CDR3 is CASSLPSRGTSGADTQYF. The CDR3 bases are TGCGCCAGCAGCTTACCCTCCCGGGGGACTTCAGGCGCAGATACGCAGTATTTT.

The V and J genes are TRBV5-1 and TRBJ2-3; D might be TRBD2 (5 bases). The germline V gene has CDR1 SGHRS and CDR2 YFSETQ. This CDR3 comprises 13 residues. The V gene lost 4 bases and the J gene lost 6 bases, with 12 bases spanning the gap. This CDR3 is CASSEGAMDTQYF. DNA for the CDR3: TGCGCCAGCAGCGAGGGCGCCATGGATACGCAGTATTTT.

This clonotype came up many times. The CDR3: CASSLVISTGQETQYF. The DNA of the CDR3 is TGTGCCAGCAGCTTAGTGATCTCGACAGGCCAAGAGACCCAGTACTTC. This chain links TRBV7-9 with TRBJ2-5; weak D call: TRBD1 (6 bases). V shed 1 base and J shed 1 base, with 13 bases lying between them. Germline values: CDR1 SEHNR, CDR2 FQNEAQ (reference sequence). The CDR3 has 16 amino acids. The full variable domain, rest sourced from reference TRBV7-9 and TRBJ2-5, is DTGVSQNPRHKITKRGQNVTFRCDPISEHNRLYWYRQTLGQGPEFLTYFQNEAQLEKSRLLSDRFSAERPKGSFSTLEIQRTEQGDSAMYLCASSLVISTGQETQYFGPGTRLLVL.

The gene calls are TRBV5-1 and TRBJ2-1; D remains unclear. Trimming removed 2 bases at V and 7 bases at J, with 10 bases between. CDR3 length equals 13 residues. In germline, CDR1 is SGHRS, CDR2 YFSETQ. The chain's CDR3 is CASSLGQQNEQFF. CDR3 coding DNA: TGCGCCAGCAGCTTAGGGCAGCAGAATGAGCAGTTCTTC.

The table lists this clonotype with many counts. This chain joins TRBV20-1 and TRBJ2-6; tentatively, D is TRBD1 or TRBD2 (5 bases each). V lost 0 bases to trimming and J lost 2 bases, with 5 bases between them. The germline V gene has CDR1 DFQATT and CDR2 SNEGSKA (reference sequence). The CDR3 is made up of 14 amino acids. Here the CDR3 reads CSAREGAGANVLTF. CDR3 DNA: TGCAGTGCTAGAGAGGGGGCTGGGGCCAACGTCCTGACTTTC.

This clonotype appeared many times. The rearrangement uses TRBV28 and TRBJ2-7, with D perhaps TRBD1 (5 bases). The germline CDR1 and CDR2 sequences are MDHEN and SYDVKM. The CDR3 length is 12 residues. The V gene lost 4 bases and the J gene lost 6 bases, with 10 bases spanning the gap. CDR3 sequence (DNA): TGTGCCAGCAGTTCCGGACATGTCGAGCAGTACTTC. This sequence encodes CASSSGHVEQYF.

Turning to this clonotype: A single base separates this from a much larger clone, so it may be a read error. This chain joins TRBV5-1 and TRBJ2-1; D might be TRBD1 (6 bases). TRBJ2-5 explains the end of the DNA better; the J call may be wrong. Germline V CDR1 and CDR2: SGHRS, YFSETQ. The CDR3 is 14 residues long. CDR3 DNA sequence: TGCGCCAGCAGCTTACAGGGTGTACAAGAGACCCAGTACTTC. Translating gives CASSLQGVQETQYF.

There are many counts of this clonotype. The genes are TRBV19 and TRBJ1-2; 8 nucleotides align to TRBD1. From germline, CDR1 is LNHDA and CDR2 SQIVND (reference sequence). This CDR3 comprises 14 residues. V trimming: 4 bases; J trimming: 7 bases; junction bases outside the gene matches: 8. The chain's CDR3 is CASSNLGQVSGYTF. The CDR3 DNA sequence: TGTGCCAGTAGTAACCTGGGACAGGTGTCTGGCTACACCTTC.

This clonotype was counted many times. V usage is TRBV12-3 or TRBV12-4 and J usage is TRBJ2-5; tentatively, D is TRBD1 or TRBD2 (7 bases each). Trimming cost V 0 bases and J 5 bases, with 13 bases left between them. There are 15 residues in the CDR3. In DNA, the CDR3 is TGTGCCAGCAGTTTAGCGGGAGGGGGCGGGGAGACCCAGTACTTC. This sequence encodes CASSLAGGGGETQYF.

This clonotype was seen repeatedly, ten times or more. The rearrangement uses TRBV4-1 and TRBJ2-2, with a weak D call TRBD2 (6 bases). The germline V and J ends were trimmed by 1 base and 5 bases, with 11 bases remaining between them. The CDR3 is 15 amino acids. CDR1 and CDR2 (germline): MGHRA, YSYEKL. The CDR3 bases are TGCGCCAGCAGCCAAGGTGCGAGCGGGACCGGGGAGCTGTTTTTT. Translation: CASSQGASGTGELFF.

As for this clonotype: A far larger clone is one nucleotide away, so this likely arose from a read error. This rearrangement joins TRBV7-9 to TRBJ2-1, with D maybe TRBD2 (6 bases). The germline V gene encodes CDR1 SEHNR and CDR2 FQNEAQ (reference sequence). Trimming cost V 5 bases and J 10 bases, with 21 bases left between them. This CDR3 spans 15 amino acids. The chain's CDR3 is CASSLSGEPLREQFF. The CDR3, as DNA: TGTGCCAGCAGCCTTTCGGGAGAGCCCCTACGCGAGCAGTTCTTC.

In its sample, this clonotype was seen many times. The chain uses TRBV19 and TRBJ1-5; 10 bases map to TRBD1. The CDR3 loop spans 15 amino acids. Trimming took 4 bases from V and 5 from J; bases not matched to a gene: 5. Germline V CDR1 and CDR2: LNHDA, SQIVND (reference sequence). This chain's CDR3 is CASSKGQGKDQPQHF. The CDR3 DNA follows: TGTGCCAGTAGTAAGGGACAGGGGAAAGATCAGCCCCAGCATTTT.

The J gene is TRBJ2-5, the V gene TRBV3-1; D might be TRBD2 (5 bases). In germline, CDR1 is LGHDT, CDR2 YNNKEL (reference sequence). Trimming left V 1 base short and J 2 bases short, with 11 bases between. CDR3 length equals 15 residues. The CDR3 sequence: CASSQVGSEQETQYF. CDR3 nucleotide sequence: TGTGCCAGCAGCCAAGTTGGTAGCGAACAAGAGACCCAGTACTTC.

This clonotype has a count of ten or more. The chain links TRBV20-1 to TRBJ2-7, with D perhaps TRBD2 (5 bases). CDR1 is DFQATT, CDR2 SNEGSKA, per germline (reference sequence). This CDR3 comprises 13 residues. V lost 3 bases and J 9 bases, leaving 18 bases between the germline ends. This CDR3 reads CSASPNSAGGQYF. In nucleotides, the CDR3 is TGCAGTGCTAGCCCCAACTCGGCGGGCGGGCAGTACTTC.

The V call is TRBV11-2, the J call TRBJ2-1, with a weak D call TRBD2 (6 bases). Germline V gene lookup returns CDR1 SGHAT and CDR2 FQNNGV. This CDR3 contains 16 residues. V shed 3 bases and J shed 0 bases, with 12 bases lying between them. CDR3: CASSFCAGPSYNEQFF. The DNA of the CDR3 is TGTGCCAGCAGCTTCTGCGCGGGACCCTCCTACAATGAGCAGTTCTTC.

The DNA for the CDR3 is TGCGCCAGCGGCGTGCAGGGCTCCTACGAGCAGTACTTC. Amino acids: CASGVQGSYEQYF. V is TRBV5-1 and J is TRBJ2-7, with TRBD1 as a possible D gene (5 bases). The CDR3 runs to 13 residues. Deletions cut 7 bases from V and 0 bases from J, with 11 bases between. Per germline, CDR1 SGHRS and CDR2 YFSETQ.